This is a list of T cell receptor beta chains from one sample in a study of Tregs in tolerant kidney transplant recipients. No cognate antigen is known for these TCRs. The protocol was immunoSEQ multiplex PCR, while the TCRdb copy is restricted to in-frame clones and leaves out a portion. The sample has under 45,000 clones, roughly 95% seen once. Sequences were obtained from Tregs from blood cultured with allogeneic cells. All receptors come from a human donor in good health. The CDR3 runs from the conserved cysteine through the conserved F or W.

v_call	j_call	cdr3_aa
TRBV2	TRBJ2-7	CASSETPSSRSSYEQYF
TRBV18	TRBJ2-1	CASSPSYSGNEQFF
TRBV5-1	TRBJ2-5	CASSLGSAQETQYF
TRBV6-5	TRBJ2-7	CASSLSRGPPSYEQYF
TRBV6-5	TRBJ1-2	CASSYAGQGYGYTF
TRBV2	TRBJ1-1	CASGGRPRGTEAFF
TRBV15	TRBJ2-5	CATSRGQGGPGETQYF
TRBV6-1	TRBJ2-3	CASSEVGALTDTQYF
TRBV6-1	TRBJ2-1	CASTGYNEQFF
TRBV4-2	TRBJ1-5	CASSQDLDRGLRNQPQHF
TRBV25-1	TRBJ1-4	CASSREWGREKLFF
TRBV14	TRBJ2-5	CASSRWGDGHETQYF
TRBV4-2	TRBJ2-5	CASSQGLAGGGETQYF
TRBV7-6	TRBJ2-7	CASSLAGHRSYEQYF
TRBV7-3	TRBJ2-1	CASSLARGGGNEQFF
TRBV7-9	TRBJ1-1	CASSLEFDGAEAFF
TRBV5-1	TRBJ2-3	CASSQGGVWDTQYF
TRBV7-3	TRBJ2-2	CASSLTSGGLSGELFF
TRBV10-3	TRBJ2-1	CAIRTSPNNEQFF
TRBV27	TRBJ1-1	CASRSLPGGEITEAFF
TRBV18	TRBJ1-1	CASSPEGLGAFF
TRBV19	TRBJ2-7	CASSIRRGQGAYEQYF
TRBV19	TRBJ1-5	CASSPRTGKALRGTQHF
TRBV7-9	TRBJ1-1	CASSSSGRNTEAFF
TRBV6-5	TRBJ1-5	CASKSPGSNQPQHF
TRBV9	TRBJ2-5	CASSAPLGLAEETQYF
TRBV11-2	TRBJ2-7	CASKTEGAYEQYF
TRBV11-2	TRBJ2-5	CASSLEGGRPYQETQYF
TRBV11-3	TRBJ2-7	CASSRDRDRPGEQYF
TRBV5-4	TRBJ2-1	CASSLGGQGPNNEQFF
TRBV5-1	TRBJ2-2	CASSLEVTGELFF
TRBV5-1	TRBJ2-7	CASSFRAASSSYEQYF
TRBV5-5	TRBJ1-4	CASSSQGATNEKLFF
TRBV10-2	TRBJ2-4	CATGRGIAGGRTKNIQYF
TRBV16	TRBJ1-1	CASSQSGPSAFF
TRBV6-5	TRBJ1-2	CASSYLTGQVYGYTF
TRBV5-1	TRBJ2-7	CASSPIGGNEQYF
TRBV4-1	TRBJ2-1	CASSPTTRGAYNEQFF
TRBV5-1	TRBJ2-5	CASTRDGPPETQYF
TRBV5-1	TRBJ2-7	CASSAQGYEQYF
TRBV18	TRBJ2-7	CASSSGTSYEQYF
TRBV27	TRBJ1-1	CASEPSGGPHSWNTEAFF
TRBV7-3	TRBJ2-5	CASSLGTGWETQYF
TRBV9	TRBJ1-1	CASSVAWRQDTEAFF
TRBV10-3	TRBJ2-1	CATGGLYNEQFF
TRBV5-1	TRBJ2-5	CASRDQETQYF
TRBV2	TRBJ2-4	CASSGTRDRVTKNIQYF
TRBV6-1	TRBJ1-5	CASSLQGMGIQPQHF
TRBV29-1	TRBJ2-1	CSVDAAGTLGNEQFF
TRBV6-1	TRBJ2-3	CASSGGPHGTQYF
TRBV7-3	TRBJ2-1	CASSKRPRVEQFF
TRBV5-1	TRBJ2-2	CASSLVGGSNTGELFF
TRBV5-4	TRBJ1-1	CASSLGGKNTEAFF
TRBV18	TRBJ1-3	CASSAAGLVGNTIYF
TRBV7-6	TRBJ1-3	CASSLAAGASGNTIYF